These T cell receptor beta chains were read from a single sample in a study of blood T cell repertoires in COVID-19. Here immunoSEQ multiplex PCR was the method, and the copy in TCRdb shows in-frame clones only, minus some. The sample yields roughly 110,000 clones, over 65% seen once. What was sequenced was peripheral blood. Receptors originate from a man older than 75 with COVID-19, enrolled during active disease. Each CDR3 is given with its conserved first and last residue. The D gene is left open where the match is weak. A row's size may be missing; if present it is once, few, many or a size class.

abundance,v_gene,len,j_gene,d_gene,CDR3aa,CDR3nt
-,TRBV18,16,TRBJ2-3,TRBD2,CASSPGTSGTTDTQYF,TGTGCCAGCTCACCGGGGACTAGCGGAACCACAGATACGCAGTATTTT
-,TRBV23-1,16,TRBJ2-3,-,CASSHNLQGLADTQYF,TGCGCCAGCAGTCATAATCTACAGGGTCTCGCAGATACGCAGTATTTT
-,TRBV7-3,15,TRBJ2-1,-,CASSPGLDSYNEQFF,TGTGCCAGCAGCCCGGGACTGGACTCCTACAATGAGCAGTTCTTC
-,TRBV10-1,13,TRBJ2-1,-,CASSIGRANEQFF,TGCGCCAGCAGTATCGGGAGAGCAAATGAGCAGTTCTTC
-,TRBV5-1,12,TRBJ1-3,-,CASSLPGNTIYF,TGCGCCAGCAGCCTCCCCGGAAACACCATATATTTT
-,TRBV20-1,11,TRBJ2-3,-,CSVRVTDTQYF,TGCAGTGTCAGGGTTACAGATACGCAGTATTTT
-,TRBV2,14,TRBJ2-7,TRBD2,CASSEGGASGEQYF,TGTGCCAGCAGTGAGGGAGGGGCCTCGGGCGAGCAGTACTTC
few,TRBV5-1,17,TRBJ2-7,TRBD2,CASSLERARTLAGEQYF,TGCGCCAGCAGCTTAGAGCGAGCCAGGACTCTAGCGGGCGAGCAGTACTTC
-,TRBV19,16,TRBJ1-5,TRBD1,CASTLGQGASNQPQHF,TGTGCCAGTACCCTAGGACAGGGGGCTAGCAATCAGCCCCAGCATTTT
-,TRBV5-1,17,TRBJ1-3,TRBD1,CASSLQPQGATGNTIYF,TGCGCCAGCAGCCTTCAACCACAGGGGGCTACTGGAAACACCATATATTTT
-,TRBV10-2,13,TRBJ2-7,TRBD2,CASTLAGSYEQYF,TGCGCCAGCACGCTAGCGGGTTCCTACGAGCAGTACTTC
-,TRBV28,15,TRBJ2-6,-,CASSPSLSGANVLTF,TGTGCCAGCAGCCCCTCCCTCTCTGGGGCCAACGTCCTGACTTTC
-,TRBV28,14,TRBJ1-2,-,CASSPLGREYGYTF,TGTGCCAGCAGTCCCCTCGGACGGGAATATGGCTACACCTTC
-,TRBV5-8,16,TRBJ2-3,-,CASSLAAGGTTDTQYF,TGTGCCAGCAGCTTGGCCGCCGGCGGAACCACAGATACGCAGTATTTT
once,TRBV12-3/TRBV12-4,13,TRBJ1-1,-,CASSFAANTEAFF,TGTGCCAGCAGTTTCGCGGCGAACACTGAAGCTTTCTTT
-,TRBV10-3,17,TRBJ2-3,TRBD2,CAISDSKGRERTDTQYF,TGTGCCATCAGTGACTCTAAGGGGCGGGAGCGCACAGATACGCAGTATTTT
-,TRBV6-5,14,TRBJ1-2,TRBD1,CASSRTGNNYGYTF,TGTGCCAGCAGTCGGACAGGGAATAACTATGGCTACACCTTC
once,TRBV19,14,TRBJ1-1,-,CASSILAGNTEAFF,TGTGCCAGTAGTATCCTGGCGGGGAACACTGAAGCTTTCTTT
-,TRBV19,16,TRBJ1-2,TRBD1,CASSTPPGQGMEGYTF,TGTGCCAGTAGTACGCCTCCGGGACAGGGAATGGAAGGCTACACCTTC
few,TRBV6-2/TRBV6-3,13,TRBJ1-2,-,CASSYSGRQVLTF,TGTGCCAGCAGTTACTCGGGCAGGCAGGTGCTGACCTTC
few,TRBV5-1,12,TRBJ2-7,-,CASSLLPYEQYF,TGCGCCAGCAGCTTGCTACCCTACGAGCAGTACTTC
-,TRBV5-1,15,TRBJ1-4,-,CASSFTGATNEKLFF,TGCGCCAGCAGCTTCACAGGCGCAACTAATGAAAAACTGTTTTTT
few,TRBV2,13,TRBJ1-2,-,CASIGGTNYGYTF,TGTGCCAGCATTGGGGGCACTAACTATGGCTACACCTTC
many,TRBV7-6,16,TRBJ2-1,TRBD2,CASSLTGLAAYNEQFF,TGTGCCAGCAGCTTAACGGGTCTAGCGGCTTACAATGAGCAGTTCTTC
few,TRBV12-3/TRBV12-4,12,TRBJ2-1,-,CASSFVGMEQFF,TGTGCCAGCAGTTTCGTCGGGATGGAGCAGTTCTTC
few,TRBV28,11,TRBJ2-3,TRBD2,CASTSGTSLNF,TGTGCCAGCACCTCCGGGACTAGCTTAAATTTT
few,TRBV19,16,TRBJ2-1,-,CASSLSAGPPPNEQFF,TGTGCCAGTTCCCTCAGTGCAGGCCCACCTCCCAATGAGCAGTTCTTC
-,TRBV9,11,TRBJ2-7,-,CASSVVTGSSF,TGTGCCAGCAGCGTAGTGACAGGCAGCTCATTC
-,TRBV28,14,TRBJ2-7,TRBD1,CASATDRSTYEQYF,TGTGCCAGCGCCACGGACAGGTCGACCTACGAGCAGTACTTC
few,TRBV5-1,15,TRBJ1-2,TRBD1,CASSAETGGWSGYTF,TGCGCCAGCAGCGCCGAGACAGGGGGCTGGAGTGGCTACACCTTC
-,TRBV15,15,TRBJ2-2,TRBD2,CATSRDRGVAGELFF,TGTGCCACCAGCAGAGATCGGGGGGTGGCCGGGGAGCTGTTTTTT
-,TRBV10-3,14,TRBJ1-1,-,CAISGAGLNTEAFF,TGTGCCATCAGTGGGGCGGGGTTGAACACTGAAGCTTTCTTT
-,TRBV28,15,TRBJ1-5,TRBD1,CASSTTGTGAQPQHF,TGTGCCAGCAGCACTACAGGGACAGGGGCTCAGCCCCAGCATTTT
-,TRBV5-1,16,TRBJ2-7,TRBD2,CASSLEGLAGGYEQYF,TGCGCCAGCAGCTTGGAGGGACTAGCGGGCGGCTACGAGCAGTACTTC
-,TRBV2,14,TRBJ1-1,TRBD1,CASSVGTAETEAFF,TGTGCCAGCAGTGTGGGGACAGCTGAGACTGAAGCTTTCTTT
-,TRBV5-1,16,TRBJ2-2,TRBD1,CASSLWGQGNTGELFF,TGCGCCAGCAGCCTCTGGGGACAGGGGAACACCGGGGAGCTGTTTTTT
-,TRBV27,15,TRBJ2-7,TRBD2,CASSFGWEGQDEQYF,TGTGCCAGCAGTTTCGGGTGGGAGGGCCAGGACGAGCAGTACTTC
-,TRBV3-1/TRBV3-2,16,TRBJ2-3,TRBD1,CASSQANRGGTDTQYF,TGTGCCAGCAGCCAAGCCAACAGGGGCGGCACAGATACGCAGTATTTT
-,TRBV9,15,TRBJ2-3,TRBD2,CASSASGRAADTQYF,TGTGCCAGCAGCGCTAGCGGGAGGGCCGCAGATACGCAGTATTTT
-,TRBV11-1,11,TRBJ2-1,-,CASSFDNEQFF,TGTGCCAGCAGCTTCGACAATGAGCAGTTCTTC
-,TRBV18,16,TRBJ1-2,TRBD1,CASSPQQGTGNYGYTF,TGTGCCAGCTCACCGCAACAGGGGACGGGTAACTATGGCTACACCTTC
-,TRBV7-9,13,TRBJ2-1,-,CASSSWTVNEQFF,TGTGCCAGCAGCTCCTGGACAGTCAATGAGCAGTTCTTC
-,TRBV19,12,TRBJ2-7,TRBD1,CASSPTGYEQYF,TGTGCCAGTAGCCCGACAGGGTACGAGCAGTACTTC
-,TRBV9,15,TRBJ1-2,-,CASSVGRDLFYGYTF,TGTGCCAGCAGCGTAGGGAGGGACCTCTTCTATGGCTACACCTTC
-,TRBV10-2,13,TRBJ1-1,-,CASSETANTEAFF,TGCGCCAGCAGTGAAACTGCGAACACTGAAGCTTTCTTT